This T cell receptor beta chain was observed in a study of blood T cell repertoires in COVID-19. Overall study context: The study drew acute and convalescent COVID-19 samples from the United States, Italy and Spain.

The trim removed 4 bases at V and 1 base at J, leaving 0 bases unmatched. The CDR3 has 15 residues. Germline values: CDR1 SGHRS, CDR2 YFSETQ. Repertoires were generated with immunoSEQ multiplex PCR, while TCRdb's copy carries only in-frame clones and drops some. The sample lists under 200,000 clones, about 86% occurring once. The receptor's source is a woman in her forties or fifties in a cohort exposed to, infected with or recovered from COVID-19 (not recorded which). Sequencing used PBMCs or T cells enriched from blood (not recorded which). This sequence joins TRBV5-1 and TRBJ2-3; TRBD2 matches at 13 bases. The CDR3 bases are TGCGCCAGCAGCACTAGCGGGGGGGGCACAGATACGCAGTATTTT. This codes for CASSTSGGGTDTQYF.